This T cell receptor beta chain was observed in a study of blood T cell repertoires in COVID-19. Here immunoSEQ multiplex PCR was the method, and the copy in TCRdb shows in-frame clones only, minus some. Of 65,000 to 75,000 clones in the sample, 65% to 85% were seen once. The germline V gene encodes CDR1 GTSNPN and CDR2 SVGIG (reference sequence). V gave up 4 bases and J gave up 9 bases, with 12 bases separating them. CDR3 length: 11 residues. The chain links TRBV30 to TRBJ1-2; perhaps TRBD1 as D (5 bases). Sequencing used peripheral blood. The TCR was taken from a woman aged 55-75 years with acute or convalescent COVID-19. This CDR3 is CAWTGLDRYTF. The CDR3 nucleotides are TGTGCCTGGACAGGGCTGGATCGCTACACCTTC.